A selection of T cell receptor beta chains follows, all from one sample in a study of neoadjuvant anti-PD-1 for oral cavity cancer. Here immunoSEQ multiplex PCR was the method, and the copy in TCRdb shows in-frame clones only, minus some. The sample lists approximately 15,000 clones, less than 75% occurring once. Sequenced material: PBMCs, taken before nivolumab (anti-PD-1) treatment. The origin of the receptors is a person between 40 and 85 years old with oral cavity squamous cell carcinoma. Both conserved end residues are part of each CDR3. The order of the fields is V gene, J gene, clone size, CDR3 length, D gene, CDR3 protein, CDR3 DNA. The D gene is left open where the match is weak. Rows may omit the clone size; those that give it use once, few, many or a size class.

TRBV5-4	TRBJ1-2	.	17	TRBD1	CASSLVHGQGLGYGYTF	TGTGCCAGCAGCTTGGTCCACGGACAGGGGTTAGGCTATGGCTACACCTTC
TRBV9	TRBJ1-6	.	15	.	CASSPQTGAVSPLHF	TGTGCCAGCAGCCCTCAGACGGGCGCAGTTTCACCCCTCCACTTT
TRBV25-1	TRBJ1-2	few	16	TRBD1	CASSDKLGTANYGYTF	TGTGCCAGCAGTGATAAACTTGGGACAGCTAACTATGGCTACACCTTC
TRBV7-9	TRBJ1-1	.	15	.	CASSFGIGPNTEAFF	TGTGCCAGCAGCTTTGGAATAGGACCGAACACTGAAGCTTTCTTT
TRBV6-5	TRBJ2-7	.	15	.	CASSYSAGANYEQYF	TGTGCCAGCAGTTACTCGGCTGGGGCGAACTACGAGCAGTACTTC
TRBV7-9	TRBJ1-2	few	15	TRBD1	CASSSRTGGSDGYTF	TGTGCCAGCAGCTCACGGACAGGGGGCAGTGATGGCTACACCTTC
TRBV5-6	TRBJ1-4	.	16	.	CASSLDGVPTNEKLFF	TGTGCCAGCAGCTTGGATGGGGTTCCAACTAATGAAAAACTGTTTTTT
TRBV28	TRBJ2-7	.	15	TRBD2	CASRRGTSGSYEQYF	TGTGCCAGCAGGAGAGGGACTAGCGGTTCCTACGAGCAGTACTTC
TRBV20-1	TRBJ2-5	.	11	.	CSATLVETQYF	TGCAGTGCAACCCTTGTGGAGACCCAGTACTTC
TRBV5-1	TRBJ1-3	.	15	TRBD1	CASSLEGALGNTIYF	TGCGCCAGCAGCTTGGAGGGGGCGCTTGGAAACACCATATATTTT
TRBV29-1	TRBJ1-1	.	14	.	CSVEQRPSGTEAFF	TGCAGCGTTGAACAAAGACCTTCTGGCACTGAAGCTTTCTTT
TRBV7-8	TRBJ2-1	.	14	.	CASSYSNSYNEQFF	TGTGCCAGCAGTTACTCCAACTCCTACAATGAGCAGTTCTTC
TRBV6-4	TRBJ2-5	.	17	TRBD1	CASSISSGTGGKETQYF	TGTGCCAGCAGTATATCCTCCGGGACAGGGGGCAAGGAGACCCAGTACTTC
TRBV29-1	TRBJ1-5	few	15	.	CSVSVGQGRNQPQHF	TGCAGCGTTTCCGTTGGGCAGGGAAGGAATCAGCCCCAGCATTTT
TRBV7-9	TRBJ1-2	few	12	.	CASSLGGRGYTF	TGTGCCAGCAGCCTGGGGGGGAGAGGCTACACCTTC
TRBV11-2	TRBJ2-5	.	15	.	CASSLGQGLQETQYF	TGTGCCAGCAGCTTAGGTCAGGGGCTCCAAGAGACCCAGTACTTC
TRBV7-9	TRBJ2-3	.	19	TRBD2	CASSLGRLAGPIATDTQYF	TGTGCCAGCAGCCTGGGGAGGCTAGCGGGTCCTATAGCCACAGATACGCAGTATTTT
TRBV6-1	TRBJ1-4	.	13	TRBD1	CASSRDRDEKLFF	TGTGCCAGCAGCCGGGACAGGGATGAAAAACTGTTTTTT
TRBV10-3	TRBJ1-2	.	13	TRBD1	CAISARTGDGYTF	TGTGCCATCAGTGCGAGGACAGGGGATGGCTACACCTTC
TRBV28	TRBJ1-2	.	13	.	CASSPEAVYGYTF	TGTGCCAGTAGCCCTGAGGCCGTGTATGGCTACACCTTC
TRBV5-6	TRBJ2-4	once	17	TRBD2	CASSLERGPGAKNIQYF	TGTGCCAGCAGCTTGGAGCGGGGGCCGGGAGCCAAAAACATTCAGTACTTC
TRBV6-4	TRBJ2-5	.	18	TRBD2	CASSDLWTSGRAKETQYF	TGTGCCAGCAGTGACTTATGGACTAGCGGGAGGGCAAAAGAGACCCAGTACTTC
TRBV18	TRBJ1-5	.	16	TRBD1	CASSPRDRGYDQPQHF	TGTGCCAGCTCACCAAGGGACAGGGGTTATGATCAGCCCCAGCATTTT
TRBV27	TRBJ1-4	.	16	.	CASSSKRGALTQKLFF	TGTGCCAGCAGTTCAAAGCGAGGGGCGTTAACTCAAAAACTGTTTTTT
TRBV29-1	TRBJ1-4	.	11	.	CSVSSAEKLFF	TGCAGCGTTAGCTCTGCGGAAAAACTGTTTTTT
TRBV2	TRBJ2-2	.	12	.	CANRPNTGELFF	TGTGCCAACCGCCCGAACACCGGGGAGCTGTTTTTT
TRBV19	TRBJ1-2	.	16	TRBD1	CASSPINRGSDYGYTF	TGTGCCAGTAGCCCCATAAACAGGGGAAGTGACTATGGCTACACCTTC
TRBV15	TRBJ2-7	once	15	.	CATSPSLGAGDEQYF	TGTGCCACCAGTCCTTCGCTCGGGGCGGGCGACGAGCAGTACTTC
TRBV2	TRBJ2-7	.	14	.	CARIDLVNTSEQYF	TGTGCCAGAATCGACTTAGTGAATACGTCGGAGCAGTACTTC
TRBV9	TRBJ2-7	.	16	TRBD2	CASSVRDGGSVYEQYF	TGTGCCAGCAGCGTTCGGGACGGGGGGTCGGTCTACGAGCAGTACTTC
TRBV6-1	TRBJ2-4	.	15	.	CASERGPLDKNIQYF	TGTGCCAGCGAAAGAGGGCCCTTAGACAAAAACATTCAGTACTTC
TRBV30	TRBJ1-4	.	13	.	CACQQATNEKLFF	TGTGCCTGCCAACAGGCGACTAATGAAAAACTGTTTTTT
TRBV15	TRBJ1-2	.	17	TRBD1	CATSRSTGGAANYGYTF	TGTGCCACCAGCAGATCGACAGGGGGCGCGGCTAACTATGGCTACACCTTC
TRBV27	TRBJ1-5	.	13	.	CASSPATNQPQHF	TGTGCCAGCAGCCCAGCCACGAATCAGCCCCAGCATTTT
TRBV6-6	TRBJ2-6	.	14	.	CASRVITGANVLTF	TGTGCCAGCAGGGTGATAACTGGGGCCAACGTCCTGACTTTC
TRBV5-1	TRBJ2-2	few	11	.	CASSAGGELFF	TGCGCCAGCAGCGCAGGCGGGGAGCTGTTTTTT
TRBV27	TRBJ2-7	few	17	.	CASRVNQGLDLTYEQYF	TGTGCCAGCAGAGTGAACCAGGGACTCGATCTGACCTACGAGCAGTACTTC
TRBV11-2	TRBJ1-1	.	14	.	CASSLFGTSTEAFF	TGTGCCAGCAGCTTATTCGGGACTAGCACTGAAGCTTTCTTT
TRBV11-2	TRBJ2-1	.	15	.	CASSLRTRKVNEQFF	TGTGCCAGCAGCTTACGGACACGAAAAGTAAATGAGCAGTTCTTC
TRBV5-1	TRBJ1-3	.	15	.	CASSPQTSSGNTIYF	TGCGCCAGCAGCCCTCAAACAAGCTCTGGAAACACCATATATTTT
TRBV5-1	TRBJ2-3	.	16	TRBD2	CASSSRTSAPPDTQYF	TGCGCCAGCAGCTCCCGGACTAGCGCCCCCCCAGATACGCAGTATTTT
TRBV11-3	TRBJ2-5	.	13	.	CASSLEGLETQYF	TGTGCCAGCAGCTTAGAGGGGTTAGAGACCCAGTACTTC